The sequence of this TCR beta chain was determined in a study of blood T cell repertoires in COVID-19. The protocol was immunoSEQ multiplex PCR, while the TCRdb copy is restricted to in-frame clones and leaves out a portion. The table has under 200,000 clones, almost 90% seen once. The germline gives CDR1 KGHSH, CDR2 LQKENI. The CDR3 spans 15 residues. Trimming took 2 bases from V and 2 from J; bases not matched to a gene: 6. The chain is built from TRBV18 and TRBJ2-7; 7 bases match TRBD2. The sequenced material came from peripheral blood. The receptor was isolated from a man aged 18 to 29 with active or convalescent COVID-19. CDR3 amino acids: CASSPAGLAAYEQYF. CDR3 sequence (DNA): TGTGCCAGCTCACCAGCGGGGCTAGCGGCCTACGAGCAGTACTTC.